Each of the 2 T cell receptor beta chains below was sequenced from the same sample in a study of neurological immune-mediated disorders. Described time point: longitudinal time-point 1 (baseline). In TCRdb, the 5' RACE reads were re-called with MiXCR into one record per CDR3 protein. The sample holds around 69,000 distinct CDR3 sequences, approximately 10% seen once. Sequencing was done on a sample of PBMCs. The receptors shown here come from a man aged 30 to 45 in good health.

This clonotype was detected ten times or more. The J gene is TRBJ2-7, the V gene TRBV20-1; TRBD1 aligns across 8 bases. Germline trimming cut 4 bases from V and 3 bases from J; bases unmatched to any gene: 14. The CDR3 spans 16 residues. CDR1 and CDR2 (germline): DFQATT, SNEGSKA (reference sequence). In DNA, the CDR3 is TGCAGTGCTAAAGACTTGGAGTCAGGGGGCGTCTACGAGCAGTACTTC. It specifies CSAKDLESGGVYEQYF.

This clonotype was seen repeatedly, ten times or more. The gene calls are TRBV20-1 and TRBJ2-7; D not certain. In germline, CDR1 is DFQATT, CDR2 SNEGSKA (reference sequence). CDR3 length equals 11 residues. Trimming took 5 bases from V and 1 from J, leaving 6 bases between them. CDR3 nucleotide sequence: TGCAGTGCTGAACGGTCCTACGAGCAGTACTTC. Translating gives CSAERSYEQYF.